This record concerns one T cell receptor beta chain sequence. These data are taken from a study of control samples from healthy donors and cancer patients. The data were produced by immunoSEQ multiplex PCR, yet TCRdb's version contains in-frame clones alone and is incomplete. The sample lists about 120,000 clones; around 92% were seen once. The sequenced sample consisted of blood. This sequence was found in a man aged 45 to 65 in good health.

CDR3 nucleotide sequence: TGTGCCATCACCCCGGGACAGGAGATGTACTCTGGAAACACCATATATTTT. This codes for CAITPGQEMYSGNTIYF. The chain carries TRBV10-3 and TRBJ1-3, with 8 positions matching TRBD1. Germline CDR1 and CDR2: ENHRY and SYGVKD. This CDR3 has 17 amino acids. Unmatched junction bases numbered 11, after V lost 7 bases and J lost 0 bases.